This TCR beta chain emerged from a study of regulatory T cells in long-lasting Graves disease. Study results and limitations: A greater number of public clonotypes (approximately 2,500) was shared by persistent patients than by new patients (roughly 880).

Germline V gene sequence: CDR1 SGHVS, CDR2 FQNEAQ. This CDR3 contains 16 residues. The V and J ends lost 6 bases and 4 bases respectively, with 19 bases between them. This clonotype was counted between two and nine times. The antigen is unknown. Sequencing libraries for TCR beta were prepared with iRepertoire HTBI primers and Arm-PCR of CDR3 regions. TCRdb re-called the multiplex PCR reads through MiXCR, storing one row per CDR3 protein. Here the sample spans about 400,000 distinct CDR3 sequences, around 20% being singletons. Time point described: persistent/refractory GD, antithyroid drugs over 5 years with positive TRAb. RNA extracted from PBMCs served as the sequencing template.

The sample in question was peripheral blood mononuclear cells (PBMCs), obtained when the disease was refractory, from a patient treated with antithyroid drugs. The chain recombines TRBV7-8 with TRBJ1-3, with D maybe TRBD1 (5 bases). The TCR was taken from a female donor with Graves disease. The CDR3 is CASSLGRSIPGNTIYF. The CDR3 DNA follows: TGTGCCAGCAGTTTGGGACGCTCGATCCCAGGAAACACCATATATTTT.